This T cell receptor (beta chain) was identified during a study of blood T cell repertoires in COVID-19 (dated by TCRdb to the early 2020s). Turning to the overall study: The collaborator samples originated in the United States, Italy and Spain and spanned the acute and convalescent phases of COVID-19. The material from the prospective study consisted of cDNA or gDNA derived from T cells, B-cell-depleted T cells, or PBMCs. Subjects who had been exposed to COVID-19, were actively infected with it, or had recovered from it provided the deeply sampled blood TCRbeta repertoires that made up the dataset. The repertoires were made available in a free public database intended to serve as a resource for research on the immune response to SARS-CoV-2. Samples came from the ongoing ImmuneRACE study (first 160 participants) plus 1,254 subjects from 6 global collaborators. The sample metadata nearly always contained a de-identified subject ID, COVID-19 status, age in years and sex. Where available, HLA class I and class II types were obtained from metadata supplied by the sample provider rather than from assay-based typing. Broader findings and caveats from the paper: The amount of clinical and demographic metadata varied by source and participant and was provided uncurated.

The immunoSEQ Assay, a bias-controlled multiplex PCR, was used to amplify TCRbeta CDR3 regions from genomic DNA. Turning to the authors' computational methods: Nucleated cell counts per sample were estimated from amplification of reference gene primers within the assay. To quantify the absolute abundance of each unique TCRbeta CDR3 rearrangement, sequence reads were collapsed and filtered. For each sample, productive Simpson clonality was calculated by taking the square root of Simpson's diversity index across productive rearrangements. The immuneACCESS repertoire file appears here via TCRdb, limited to in-frame rearrangements. These files lack a portion of the clones; in checked studies, under half of the deficit traces to unresolved V genes, and the cause of the others is not known. The D gene and trimming were derived from the DNA, and the V and J assignments and clone size from that table. The sample records about 220,000 clones, around 80% of which are singletons. 5% to 6.5% of the sample comes from the top ten.

With regard to this clone: No cognate antigen has been identified for it. No much larger clone exists at a distance of one base, and base qualities are not known.

Another Seattle source contributed samples from volunteer blood donors who had recovered from COVID-19. Collaborating institutions collected whole blood in K2EDTA tubes following their own protocols. For TCRbeta analysis, collaborator samples were shipped as frozen whole blood, as isolated PBMCs, or as DNA extracted from either sample type. The TCR sequence derives from a woman in her sixties or seventies who had recovered from COVID-19. The sequenced sample was peripheral blood.

At the DNA level, the sequence is TGCGCCAGCAGCTTGGTTCAGGGAATGTACGCCGGGGAGCTGTTTTTT. Its translation reads: CASSLVQGMYAGELFF. The rearranged segments are TRBV5-1 and TRBJ2-2; the D gene is perhaps TRBD1, from 5 matching bases. The germline V gene provides CDR1 SGHRS and CDR2 YFSETQ. From its cysteine to its phenylalanine, the CDR3 spans 16 amino acids. The retained sequence is limited to the CDR3, 48 bases, with the frame set at the first base. Deletion took 0 bases off V and 6 bases off J, with a span of 15 bases between the germline ends.